This T cell receptor beta chain was identified in a study of T-cell reconstitution after alpha-beta-depleted transplantation in children. Study-wide findings and caveats: About two months after transplant, alpha-beta T cells reportedly came from several hundred expanded graft clones.

Using unique molecular identifiers, the investigators prepared the TCRbeta library. Each CDR3 protein is one row after TCRdb ran MiXCR on the PCR reads. Among around 200,000 distinct CDR3 sequences listed, approximately 19% were seen once. In this sample, this clonotype turned up a few times. Its antigen is as yet unknown. In germline, CDR1 is SGHAT, CDR2 FQNNGV. CDR3 length: 11 amino acids. V lost 6 bases to trimming and J lost 6 bases, with 7 bases between them. The material was PBMCs, mostly from graft donor cells, obtained 360 days after TCRalphabeta/CD19-depleted stem cell transplant. The rearrangement joins TRBV11-2 to TRBJ2-3; D unclear. This TCR was sampled from a male patient aged 2-15 years who had a stem cell transplant for acute lymphoblastic leukemia, so the T cells may come from the graft donor. The CDR3 region is CASRIGDTQYF. In nucleotides, the CDR3 is TGTGCCAGCAGAATAGGGGATACGCAGTATTTT.